The T cell receptor (beta chain) under discussion was sequenced for a study of blood T cell repertoires in COVID-19. The repertoire was sequenced with immunoSEQ multiplex PCR; TCRdb's copy has only in-frame clones and lacks some. The sample lists fewer than 650,000 clones; roughly 89% were seen once. V was pared by 3 bases and J by 0 bases, with 6 bases between. This CDR3 is built from 14 residues. From germline, CDR1 is LGHDT and CDR2 YNNKEL (reference sequence). The chain couples TRBV3-1 (or the pseudogene TRBV3-2) to TRBJ1-3, with D hard to call. The source of this sequence is a woman aged 45-60 years with COVID-19, enrolled during active disease. The source material was peripheral blood. CDR3 region: CASSQGPSGNTIYF. As DNA, the CDR3 is TGTGCCAGCAGCCAGGGCCCCTCTGGAAACACCATATATTTT.